The 9 T cell receptor beta chains below come from one sample, sequenced in a study of blood T cell repertoires in COVID-19. Measured with immunoSEQ multiplex PCR; TCRdb has only the in-frame clones, and not every one. The data hold fewer than 300,000 clones, with about 85% observed a single time. The sequenced sample consisted of peripheral blood. Receptors were obtained from a man aged 55-75 years who had recovered from COVID-19.

The rearrangement uses TRBV7-8 and TRBJ2-7, with TRBD2 as a possible D gene (6 bases). Germline V gives CDR1 SGHVS, CDR2 FQNEAQ. There are 19 residues in the CDR3. V lost 0 bases and J lost 2, with 23 bases in between. CDR3 sequence: CASSLATIRLRGDTYEQYF. The CDR3 DNA reads as TGTGCCAGCAGCTTAGCTACGATCCGATTGCGGGGAGACACCTACGAGCAGTACTTC.

This clone was picked up one time. V gene TRBV5-4 combines with J gene TRBJ1-6; TRBD1 matches 7 bases. The germline gives CDR1 SGHNT, CDR2 YYREEE (reference sequence). V gave up 2 bases and J gave up 7 bases; unmatched junction bases: 3. The CDR3 extends over 14 amino acids. This CDR3 is CASSFGTVNSPLHF. CDR3 nucleotide sequence: TGTGCCAGCAGCTTCGGGACAGTAAATTCACCCCTCCACTTT.

The V and J genes are TRBV6-5 and TRBJ2-7; 8 nucleotides match TRBD1. The V and J ends lost 4 bases and 3 bases, in that order; junction bases with no gene match: 11. Looked up from germline, CDR1 is MNHEY and CDR2 is SVGAGI. This CDR3 has 16 amino acids. The CDR3 DNA follows: TGTGCCAGCAGTTCTGCCCTTCGACAGGGGCGCTACGAGCAGTACTTC. Protein: CASSSALRQGRYEQYF.

A single count supports this clone. The chain recombines TRBV6-2 or TRBV6-3 with TRBJ1-1; 10 nucleotides line up with TRBD1. Unmatched junction bases numbered 7, after V lost 4 bases and J lost 5 bases. Germline CDR1 and CDR2: MNHEY and SVGEGT. This CDR3 spans 15 amino acids. The CDR3 loop reads CASSSHDRGQTEAFF. DNA for the CDR3: TGTGCCAGCAGTTCCCACGACAGGGGGCAGACTGAAGCTTTCTTT.

This clone was seen a single time. This sequence joins TRBV3-1 (or the pseudogene TRBV3-2) and TRBJ2-2; 9 bases map to TRBD2. The CDR3 length is 19 residues. Germline trimming cut 4 bases from V and 2 bases from J; bases unmatched to any gene: 14. Germline V lookup: CDR1 LGHDT, CDR2 YNNKEL (reference sequence). The CDR3, as DNA: TGTGCCAGCAGCCTGACTAGCGGACTACAATACTTAAACACCGGGGAGCTGTTTTTT. It yields the protein CASSLTSGLQYLNTGELFF.

DNA of the CDR3: TGTGCCAGTAGTATAGGGCTAGCGGGGAGTGAGCAGTTCTTC. Its translation: CASSIGLAGSEQFF. The chain joins TRBV19 to TRBJ2-1, with 9 nucleotides matching TRBD2. Looked up from germline, CDR1 is LNHDA and CDR2 is SQIVND (reference sequence). The CDR3 extends over 14 amino acids. With V trimmed by 1 base and J by 9 bases, 4 bases remained unmatched.

This chain links TRBV7-8 with TRBJ1-1; weak D call: TRBD1 (6 bases). CDR3 size: 14 residues. The V gene's germline CDR1 is SGHVS and CDR2 FQNEAQ. V was clipped by 5 bases and J by 6 bases, with 16 bases between them. CDR3 bases: TGTGCCAGCAGCGTACTCAGGGAGGGGGCTGAAGCTTTCTTT. Amino acid sequence: CASSVLREGAEAFF.

This clone was observed a few times. V gene TRBV5-5 combines with J gene TRBJ1-2, with TRBD1 identical over 12 bases. The CDR3 covers 18 residues. The germline CDR1 and CDR2 sequences are SGHKS and YYEKEE (reference sequence). Trimming took 4 bases from V and 4 from J; bases not matched to a gene: 14. Written as DNA, the CDR3 is TGTGCCAGCAGCGAGCGGCCGGGACAGGGGGCGGAGGGCTATGGCTACACCTTC. This codes for CASSERPGQGAEGYGYTF.

The genes are TRBV9 and TRBJ1-2, with 7 bases lining up with TRBD1. This CDR3 has 14 residues. Trimming at V came to 3 bases and at J to 4 bases, leaving 6 bases not matched to a gene. Per the germline V gene, CDR1 is SGDLS and CDR2 is YYNGEE. The CDR3 protein is CASSADRASYGYTF. Written as DNA, the CDR3 is TGTGCCAGCAGCGCCGACAGGGCAAGCTATGGCTACACCTTC.